The entry below gives a single T cell receptor (beta chain) sequence along with its context. This specimen comes from a study of shared clonotypes between healthy human individuals. CD45RO-negative CD8 cells positively selected for CCR7 made up the naive population, which excluded terminally differentiated effector memory CD45RA+ cells. Libraries were prepared by immunoSEQ multiplex PCR; TCRdb keeps only in-frame clonotypes and omits some of them. This table has about 2.2 million clones, over 85% appearing once. Sequencing was carried out using naive CD8+ T cells from PBMCs. The clonotype originates from a man aged 18-30 years in good health. Some clones in this sample may be carry-over from other donors' samples.

The chain's CDR3 is CASSGPRTAMVGYTF. As DNA, the CDR3 is TGTGCCAGCAGTGGACCCCGGACAGCTATGGTCGGCTACACCTTC. The chain links TRBV28 to TRBJ1-2; possibly TRBD1 for D (6 bases). V was trimmed by 5 bases and J by 8 bases, leaving 21 bases between them. The CDR3 extends over 15 amino acids. Germline V gene sequence: CDR1 MDHEN, CDR2 SYDVKM.